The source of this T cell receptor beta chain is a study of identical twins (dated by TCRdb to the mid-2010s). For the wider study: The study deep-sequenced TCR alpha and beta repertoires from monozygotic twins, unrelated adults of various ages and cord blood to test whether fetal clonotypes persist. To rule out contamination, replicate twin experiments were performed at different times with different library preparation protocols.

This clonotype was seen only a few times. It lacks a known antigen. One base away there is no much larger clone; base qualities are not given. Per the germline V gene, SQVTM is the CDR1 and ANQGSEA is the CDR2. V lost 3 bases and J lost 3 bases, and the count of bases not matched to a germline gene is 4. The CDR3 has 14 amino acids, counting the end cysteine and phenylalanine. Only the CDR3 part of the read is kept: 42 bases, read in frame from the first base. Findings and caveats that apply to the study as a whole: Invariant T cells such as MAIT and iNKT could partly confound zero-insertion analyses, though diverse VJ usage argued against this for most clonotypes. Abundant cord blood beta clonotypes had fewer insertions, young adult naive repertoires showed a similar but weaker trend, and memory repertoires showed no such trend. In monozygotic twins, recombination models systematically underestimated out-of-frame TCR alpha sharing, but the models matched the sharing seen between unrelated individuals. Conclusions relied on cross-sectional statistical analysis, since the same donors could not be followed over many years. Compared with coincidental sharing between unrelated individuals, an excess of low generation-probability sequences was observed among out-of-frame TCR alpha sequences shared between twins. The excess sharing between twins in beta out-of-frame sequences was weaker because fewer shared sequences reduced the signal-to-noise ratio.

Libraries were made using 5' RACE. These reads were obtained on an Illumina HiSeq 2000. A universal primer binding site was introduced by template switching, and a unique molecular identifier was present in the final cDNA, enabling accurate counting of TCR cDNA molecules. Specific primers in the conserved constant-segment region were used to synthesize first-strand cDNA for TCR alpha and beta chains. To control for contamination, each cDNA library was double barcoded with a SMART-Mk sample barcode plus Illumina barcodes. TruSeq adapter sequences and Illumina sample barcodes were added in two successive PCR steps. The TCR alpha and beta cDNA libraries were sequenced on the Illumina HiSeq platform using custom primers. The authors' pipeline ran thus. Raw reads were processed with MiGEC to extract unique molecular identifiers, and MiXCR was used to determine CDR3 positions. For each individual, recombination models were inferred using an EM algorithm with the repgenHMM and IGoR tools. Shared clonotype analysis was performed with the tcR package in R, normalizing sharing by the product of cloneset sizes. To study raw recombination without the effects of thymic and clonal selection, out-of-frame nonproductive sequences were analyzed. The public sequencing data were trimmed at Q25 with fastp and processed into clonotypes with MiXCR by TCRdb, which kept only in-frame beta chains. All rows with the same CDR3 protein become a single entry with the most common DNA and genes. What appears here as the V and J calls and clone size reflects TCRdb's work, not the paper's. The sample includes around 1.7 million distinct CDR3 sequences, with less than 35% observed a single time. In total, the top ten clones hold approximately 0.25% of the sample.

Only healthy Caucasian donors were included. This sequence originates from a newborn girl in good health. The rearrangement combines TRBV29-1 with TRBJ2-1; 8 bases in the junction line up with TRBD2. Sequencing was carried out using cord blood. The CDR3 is CSVEASGFYNEQFF. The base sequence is TGCAGCGTTGAGGCTAGCGGGTTCTACAATGAGCAGTTCTTC.